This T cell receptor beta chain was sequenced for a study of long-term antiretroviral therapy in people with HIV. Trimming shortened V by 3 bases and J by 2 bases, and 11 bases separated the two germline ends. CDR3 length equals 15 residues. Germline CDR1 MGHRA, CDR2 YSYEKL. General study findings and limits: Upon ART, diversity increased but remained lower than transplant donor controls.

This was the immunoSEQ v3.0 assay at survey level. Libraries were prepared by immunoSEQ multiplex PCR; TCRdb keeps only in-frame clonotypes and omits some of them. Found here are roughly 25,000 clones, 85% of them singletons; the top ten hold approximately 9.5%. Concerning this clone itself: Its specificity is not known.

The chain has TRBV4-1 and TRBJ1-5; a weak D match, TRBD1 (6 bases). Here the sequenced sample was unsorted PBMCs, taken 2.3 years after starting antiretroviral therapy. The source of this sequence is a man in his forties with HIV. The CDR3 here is CASSHGGAGNQPQHF. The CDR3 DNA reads TGCGCCAGCAGCCACGGGGGCGCGGGCAATCAGCCCCAGCATTTT.